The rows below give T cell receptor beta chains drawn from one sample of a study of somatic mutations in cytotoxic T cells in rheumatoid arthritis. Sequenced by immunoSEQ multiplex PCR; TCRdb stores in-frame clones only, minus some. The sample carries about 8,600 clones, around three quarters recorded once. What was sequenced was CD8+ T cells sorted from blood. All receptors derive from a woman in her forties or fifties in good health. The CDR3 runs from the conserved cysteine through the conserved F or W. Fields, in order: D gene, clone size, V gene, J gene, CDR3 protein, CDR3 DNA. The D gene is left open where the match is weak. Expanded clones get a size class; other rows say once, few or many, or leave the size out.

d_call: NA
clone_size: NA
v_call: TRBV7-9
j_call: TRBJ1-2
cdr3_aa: CASSLAERGLDYGYTF
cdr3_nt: TGTGCCAGCAGCTTAGCGGAGAGGGGGTTGGACTATGGCTACACCTTC

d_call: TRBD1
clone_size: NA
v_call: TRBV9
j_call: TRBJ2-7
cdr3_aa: CASSVGQGVKYEQYF
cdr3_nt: TGTGCCAGCAGCGTAGGACAGGGAGTGAAGTACGAGCAGTACTTC

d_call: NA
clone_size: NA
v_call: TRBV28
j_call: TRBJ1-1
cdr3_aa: CASSFPVGGEKTEAFF
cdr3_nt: TGTGCCAGCAGTTTCCCCGTGGGAGGGGAAAAAACTGAAGCTTTCTTT

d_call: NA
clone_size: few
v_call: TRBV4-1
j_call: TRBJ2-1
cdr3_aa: CASSYDSSKQAEQFF
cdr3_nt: TGCGCCAGCAGCTACGACAGCTCCAAGCAAGCGGAGCAGTTCTTC

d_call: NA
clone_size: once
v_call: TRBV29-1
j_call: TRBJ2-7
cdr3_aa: CSARGYSYEQYF
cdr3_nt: TGCAGCGCACGGGGGTACTCCTACGAGCAGTACTTC

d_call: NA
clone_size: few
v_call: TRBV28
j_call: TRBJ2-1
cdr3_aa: CASSRTADYNEQFF
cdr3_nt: TGTGCCAGCAGTAGAACAGCAGACTACAATGAGCAGTTCTTC

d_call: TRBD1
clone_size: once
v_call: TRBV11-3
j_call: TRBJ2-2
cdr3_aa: CASSPHRPGTGGTGELFF
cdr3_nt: TGTGCCAGCAGCCCACATCGACCGGGGACAGGGGGAACCGGGGAGCTGTTTTTT

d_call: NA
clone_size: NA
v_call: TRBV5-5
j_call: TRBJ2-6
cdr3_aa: CASSIWASGANVLTF
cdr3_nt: TGTGCCAGCAGCATCTGGGCCTCTGGGGCCAACGTCCTGACTTTC

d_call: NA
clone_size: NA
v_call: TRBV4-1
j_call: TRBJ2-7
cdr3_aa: CASSQDEVLGPYEQYF
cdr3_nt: TGCGCCAGCAGCCAAGATGAAGTCCTAGGCCCCTACGAGCAGTACTTC

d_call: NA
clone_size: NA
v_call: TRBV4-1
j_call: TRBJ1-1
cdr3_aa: CASSQGGTRYGDTEAFF
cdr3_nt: TGCGCCAGCAGCCAAGGGGGGACACGGTACGGGGACACTGAAGCTTTCTTT

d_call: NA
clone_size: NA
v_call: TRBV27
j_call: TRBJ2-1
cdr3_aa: CASREGVRNEQFF
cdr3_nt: TGTGCCAGCAGAGAGGGGGTACGCAATGAGCAGTTCTTC

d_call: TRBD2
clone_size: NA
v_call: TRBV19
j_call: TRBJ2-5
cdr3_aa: CASSWVAGYQETQYF
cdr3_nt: TGTGCCAGTAGTTGGGTAGCGGGGTACCAAGAGACCCAGTACTTC

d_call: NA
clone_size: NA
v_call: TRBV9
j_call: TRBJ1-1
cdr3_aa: CASSVEGLDTEAFF
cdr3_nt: TGTGCCAGCAGCGTAGAGGGACTGGACACTGAAGCTTTCTTT

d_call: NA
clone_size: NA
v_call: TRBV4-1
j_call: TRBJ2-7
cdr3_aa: CASSQVQQGVNEQYF
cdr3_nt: TGCGCCAGCAGCCAAGTTCAACAGGGTGTCAACGAGCAGTACTTC